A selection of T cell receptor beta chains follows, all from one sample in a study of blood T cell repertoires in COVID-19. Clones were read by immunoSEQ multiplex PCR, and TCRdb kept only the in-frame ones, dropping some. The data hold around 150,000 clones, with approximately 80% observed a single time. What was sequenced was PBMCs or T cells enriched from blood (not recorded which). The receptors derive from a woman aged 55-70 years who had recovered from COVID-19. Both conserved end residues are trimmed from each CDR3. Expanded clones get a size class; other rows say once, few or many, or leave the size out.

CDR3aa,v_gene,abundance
ASSEHGEAF,TRBV5-6,.
ASSPGTLTQPQH,TRBV9,.
ATRKNREETQY,TRBV15,few
SVVEQTNQPQH,TRBV29-1,once
ASSLDRSYEQY,TRBV5-4,once
ASSQDPNARGYNEQF,TRBV3-1/TRBV3-2,.
ASSLALEGYT,TRBV5-1,.
ASSLDRGQPQH,TRBV28,.
ASSYSGGLGYEQY,TRBV6-5,.
ASSPRDITGELF,TRBV5-1,.
ASSAQTGNQPQH,TRBV7-8,.